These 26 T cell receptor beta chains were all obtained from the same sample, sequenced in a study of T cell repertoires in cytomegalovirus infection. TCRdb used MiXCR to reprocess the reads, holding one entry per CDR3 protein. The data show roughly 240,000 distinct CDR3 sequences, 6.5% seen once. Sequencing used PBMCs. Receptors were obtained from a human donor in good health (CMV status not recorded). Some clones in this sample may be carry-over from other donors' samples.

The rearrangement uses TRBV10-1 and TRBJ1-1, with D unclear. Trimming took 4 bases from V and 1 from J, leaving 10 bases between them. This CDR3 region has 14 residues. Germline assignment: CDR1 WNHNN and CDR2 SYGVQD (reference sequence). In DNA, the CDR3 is TGCGCCAGCAGTGCTCGGACGGGGAACACTGAAGCTTTCTTT. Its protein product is CASSARTGNTEAFF.

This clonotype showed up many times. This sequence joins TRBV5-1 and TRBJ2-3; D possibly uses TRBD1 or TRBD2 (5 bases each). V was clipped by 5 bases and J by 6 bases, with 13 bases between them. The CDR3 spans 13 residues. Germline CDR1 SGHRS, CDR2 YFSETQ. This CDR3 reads CASRRPGRDTQYF. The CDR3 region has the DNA TGCGCCAGCAGAAGACCGGGACGTGATACGCAGTATTTT. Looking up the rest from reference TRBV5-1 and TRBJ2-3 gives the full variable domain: KAGVTQTPRYLIKTRGQQVTLSCSPISGHRSVSWYQQTPGQGLQFLFEYFSETQRNKGNFPGRFSGRQFSNSRSEMNVSTLELGDSALYLCASRRPGRDTQYFGPGTRLTVL.

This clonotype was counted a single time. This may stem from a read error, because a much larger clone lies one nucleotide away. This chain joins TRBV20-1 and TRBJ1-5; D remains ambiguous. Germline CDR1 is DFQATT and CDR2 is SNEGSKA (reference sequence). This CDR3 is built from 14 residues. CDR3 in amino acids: CSASSGRPEEPQRF. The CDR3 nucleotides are TGCAGTGCTAGCTCCGGACGCCCGGAAGAGCCCCAGCGTTTT.

CDR3 DNA sequence: TGTGCCAGCAGTTTTCAGCGGGGGGGATGGTATGAGCAGTTCTTC. It translates to CASSFQRGGWYEQFF. The chain links TRBV28 to TRBJ2-1; 10 nucleotides line up with TRBD2. Trimming at V came to 3 bases and at J to 8 bases, leaving 7 bases not matched to a gene. The CDR3 has 15 residues. Germline CDR1 is MDHEN and CDR2 is SYDVKM.

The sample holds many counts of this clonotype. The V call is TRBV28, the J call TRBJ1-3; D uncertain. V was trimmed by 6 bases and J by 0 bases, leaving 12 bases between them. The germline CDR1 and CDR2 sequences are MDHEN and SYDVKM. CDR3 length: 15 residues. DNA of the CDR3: TGTGCCAGCAGCTTAGGACGGACCTCTGGAAACACCATATATTTT. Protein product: CASSLGRTSGNTIYF.

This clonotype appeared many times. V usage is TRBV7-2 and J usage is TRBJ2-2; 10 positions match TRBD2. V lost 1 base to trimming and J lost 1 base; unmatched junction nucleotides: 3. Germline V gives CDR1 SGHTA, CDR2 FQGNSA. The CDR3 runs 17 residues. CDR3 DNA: TGTGCCAGCAGCTTAGGAGCGGGGGGGCTGAACACCGGGGAGCTGTTTTTT. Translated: CASSLGAGGLNTGELFF.

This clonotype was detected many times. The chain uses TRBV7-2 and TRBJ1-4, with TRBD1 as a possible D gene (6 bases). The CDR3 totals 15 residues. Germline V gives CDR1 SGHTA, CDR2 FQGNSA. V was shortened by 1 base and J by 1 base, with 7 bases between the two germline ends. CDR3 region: CASSLDRETNEKLFF. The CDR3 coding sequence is TGTGCCAGCAGCTTAGACAGGGAAACTAATGAAAAACTGTTTTTT.

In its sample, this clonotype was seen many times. The CDR3 DNA reads as TGTGCCAGCAGCTTTGGGAGTTCGGGGAACTATGGCTACACCTTC. Translated, it gives CASSFGSSGNYGYTF. This chain joins TRBV7-2 and TRBJ1-2; D remains ambiguous. This CDR3 spans 15 amino acids. V lost 3 bases, J lost 2 bases, and 13 bases lay in between. Germline V CDR1 and CDR2: SGHTA, FQGNSA.

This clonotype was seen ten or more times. The DNA of the CDR3 is TGTGCGCTGCGGGGGGCGTATACTGAAGCTTTCTTT. This codes for CALRGAYTEAFF. The chain carries TRBV7-9 and TRBJ1-1; D is possibly TRBD1 (6 bases). This CDR3 contains 12 residues. Germline lookup yields CDR1 SEHNR and CDR2 FQNEAQ (reference sequence).

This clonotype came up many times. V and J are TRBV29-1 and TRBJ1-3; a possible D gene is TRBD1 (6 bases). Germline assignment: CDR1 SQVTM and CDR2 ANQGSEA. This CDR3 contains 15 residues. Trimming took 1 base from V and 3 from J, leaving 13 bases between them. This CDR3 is CSVEVIPGDGNTIYF. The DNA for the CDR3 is TGCAGCGTTGAAGTAATCCCAGGGGATGGAAACACCATATATTTT.

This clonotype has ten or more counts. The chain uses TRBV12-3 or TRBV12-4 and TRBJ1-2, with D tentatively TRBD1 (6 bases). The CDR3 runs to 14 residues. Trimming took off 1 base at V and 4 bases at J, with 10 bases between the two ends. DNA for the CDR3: TGTGCCAGCAGTTTAGGGGGGGCTGGCTATGGCTACACCTTC. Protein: CASSLGGAGYGYTF.

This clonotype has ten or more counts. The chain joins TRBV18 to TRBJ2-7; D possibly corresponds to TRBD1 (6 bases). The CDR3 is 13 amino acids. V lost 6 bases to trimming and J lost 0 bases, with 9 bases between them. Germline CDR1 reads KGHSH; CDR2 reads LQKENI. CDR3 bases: TGTGCCAGCTCTCGGACAGCCTCCTACGAGCAGTACTTC. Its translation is CASSRTASYEQYF.

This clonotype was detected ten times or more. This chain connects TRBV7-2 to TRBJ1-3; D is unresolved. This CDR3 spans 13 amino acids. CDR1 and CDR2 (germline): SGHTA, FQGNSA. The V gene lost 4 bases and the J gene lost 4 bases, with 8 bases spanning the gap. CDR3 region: CASSWTEGNTIYF. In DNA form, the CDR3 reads TGTGCCAGCAGCTGGACCGAGGGAAACACCATATATTTT.

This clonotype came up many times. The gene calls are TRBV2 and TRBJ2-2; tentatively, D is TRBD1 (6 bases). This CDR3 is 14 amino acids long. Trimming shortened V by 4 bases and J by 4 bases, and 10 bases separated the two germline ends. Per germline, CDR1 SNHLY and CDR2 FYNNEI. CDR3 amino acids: CASSVQGTTGELFF. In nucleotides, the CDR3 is TGTGCCAGCAGTGTACAGGGTACCACCGGGGAGCTGTTTTTT.

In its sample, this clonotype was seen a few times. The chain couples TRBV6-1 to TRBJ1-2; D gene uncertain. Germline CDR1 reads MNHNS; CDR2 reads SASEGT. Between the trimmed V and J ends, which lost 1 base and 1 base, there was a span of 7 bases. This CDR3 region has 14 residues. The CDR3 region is CASSEEAGNYGYTF. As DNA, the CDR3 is TGTGCCAGCAGTGAAGAGGCGGGTAACTATGGCTACACCTTC.

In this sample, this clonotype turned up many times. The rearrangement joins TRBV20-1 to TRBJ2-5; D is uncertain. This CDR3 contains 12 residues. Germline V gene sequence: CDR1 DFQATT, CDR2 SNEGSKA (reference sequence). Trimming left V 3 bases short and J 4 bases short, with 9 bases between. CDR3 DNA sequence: TGCAGTGCTAGCTCTGGCCTAGAGACCCAGTACTTC. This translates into CSASSGLETQYF.

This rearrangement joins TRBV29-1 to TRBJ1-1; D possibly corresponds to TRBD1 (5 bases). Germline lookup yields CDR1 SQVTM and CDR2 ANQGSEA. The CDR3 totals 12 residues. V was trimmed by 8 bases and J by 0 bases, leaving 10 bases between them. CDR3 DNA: TGCAGCTCTGGGGGGTTGAACACTGAAGCTTTCTTT. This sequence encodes CSSGGLNTEAFF.

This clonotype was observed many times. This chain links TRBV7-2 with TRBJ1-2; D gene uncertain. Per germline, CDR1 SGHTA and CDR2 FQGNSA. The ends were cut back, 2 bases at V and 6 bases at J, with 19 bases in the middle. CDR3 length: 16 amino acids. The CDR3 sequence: CASSLLFGGSKDGYTF. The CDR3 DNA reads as TGTGCCAGCAGCTTATTATTCGGCGGCAGTAAGGATGGCTACACCTTC.

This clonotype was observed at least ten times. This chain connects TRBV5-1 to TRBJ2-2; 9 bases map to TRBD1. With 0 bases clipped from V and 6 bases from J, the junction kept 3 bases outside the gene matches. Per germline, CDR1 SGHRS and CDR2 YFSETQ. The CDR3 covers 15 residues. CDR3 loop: CASSLEGQGAGELFF. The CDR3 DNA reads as TGCGCCAGCAGCTTGGAGGGACAGGGCGCCGGGGAGCTGTTTTTT.

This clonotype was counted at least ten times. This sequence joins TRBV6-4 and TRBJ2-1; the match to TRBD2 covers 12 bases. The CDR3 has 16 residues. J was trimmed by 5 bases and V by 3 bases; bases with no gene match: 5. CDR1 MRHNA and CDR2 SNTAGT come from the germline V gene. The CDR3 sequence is CASSDLAGGPHNEQFF. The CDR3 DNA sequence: TGTGCCAGCAGTGATCTAGCGGGGGGGCCCCACAATGAGCAGTTCTTC.

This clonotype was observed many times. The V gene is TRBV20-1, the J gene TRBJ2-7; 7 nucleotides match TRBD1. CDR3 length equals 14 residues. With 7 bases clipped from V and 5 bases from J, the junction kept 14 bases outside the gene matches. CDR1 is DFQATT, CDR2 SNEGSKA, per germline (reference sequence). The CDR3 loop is CSVMLPDRVDEQYF. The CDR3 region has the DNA TGCAGTGTCATGTTACCCGACAGGGTCGACGAGCAGTACTTC.

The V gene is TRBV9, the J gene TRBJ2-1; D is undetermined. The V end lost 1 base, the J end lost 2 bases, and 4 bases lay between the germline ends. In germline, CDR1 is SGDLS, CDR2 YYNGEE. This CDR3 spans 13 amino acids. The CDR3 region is CASSVSTYNEQFF. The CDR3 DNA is TGTGCCAGCAGCGTAAGTACCTACAATGAGCAGTTCTTC.

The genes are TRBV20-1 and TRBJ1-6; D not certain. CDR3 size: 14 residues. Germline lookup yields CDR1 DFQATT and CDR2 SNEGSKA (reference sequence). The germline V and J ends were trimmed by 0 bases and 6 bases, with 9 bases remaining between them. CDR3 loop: CSAREGSVNSPLHF. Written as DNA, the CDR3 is TGCAGTGCTAGAGAAGGGTCAGTTAATTCACCCCTCCACTTT.

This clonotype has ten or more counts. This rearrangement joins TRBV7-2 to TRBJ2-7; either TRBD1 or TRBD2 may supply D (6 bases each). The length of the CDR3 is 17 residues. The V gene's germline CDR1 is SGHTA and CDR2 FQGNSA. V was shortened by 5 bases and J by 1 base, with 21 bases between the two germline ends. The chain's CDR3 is CASSRLTGAGRSYEQYF. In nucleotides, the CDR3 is TGTGCCAGCAGCCGGCTAACGGGGGCCGGTCGGTCCTACGAGCAGTACTTC.

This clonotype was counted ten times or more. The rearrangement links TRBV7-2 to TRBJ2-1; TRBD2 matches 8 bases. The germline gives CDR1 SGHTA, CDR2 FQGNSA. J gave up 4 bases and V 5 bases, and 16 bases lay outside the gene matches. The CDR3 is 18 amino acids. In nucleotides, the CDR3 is TGTGCCAGCAGCCCGATCTCACTGAGCGGGGGCGTTTACAATGAGCAGTTCTTC. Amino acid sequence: CASSPISLSGGVYNEQFF. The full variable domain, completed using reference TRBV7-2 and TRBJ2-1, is GAGVSQSPSNKVTEKGKDVELRCDPISGHTALYWYRQSLGQGLEFLIYFQGNSAPDKSGLPSDRFSAERTGGSVSTLTIQRTQQEDSAVYLCASSPISLSGGVYNEQFFGPGTRLTVL.

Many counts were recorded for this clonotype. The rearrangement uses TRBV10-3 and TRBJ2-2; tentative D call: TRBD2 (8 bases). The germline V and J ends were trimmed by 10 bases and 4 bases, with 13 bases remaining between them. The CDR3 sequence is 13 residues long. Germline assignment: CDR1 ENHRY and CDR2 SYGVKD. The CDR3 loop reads CATGGDSTGELFF. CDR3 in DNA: TGTGCCACCGGGGGGGACAGCACCGGGGAGCTGTTTTTT.